These 10 T cell receptor beta chains came from one sample sequenced in a study of T cell clones after liver transplantation. Data came from immunoSEQ multiplex PCR; TCRdb stores just in-frame clones and leaves some out. The sample has fewer than 85,000 clones, 83% seen once. The specimen comprised CD4+ T cells from blood, sampled at the 22-month timepoint. The receptors derive from a human patient who received a liver transplant. Some of the T cells might come from the graft donor.

This clone was detected only a few times. J is TRBJ2-3 and V is TRBV5-6; 10 positions agree with TRBD1. With V trimmed by 3 bases and J by 0 bases, 4 bases remained unmatched. CDR3 length: 16 residues. Germline V gives CDR1 SGHDT, CDR2 YYEEEE. The DNA for the CDR3 is TGTGCCAGCAGCTGGGGGACAGGGGACAGCACAGATACGCAGTATTTT. Protein: CASSWGTGDSTDTQYF.

The genes are TRBV18 and TRBJ2-5; D is unresolved. The CDR3 is made up of 13 amino acids. Germline V gene sequence: CDR1 KGHSH, CDR2 LQKENI. The V end was cut by 2 bases, the J end by 5 bases, with 9 bases between. CDR3 in amino acids: CASSPGWAETQYF. In nucleotides, the CDR3 is TGTGCCAGCTCACCAGGATGGGCGGAGACCCAGTACTTC.

This rearrangement joins TRBV9 to TRBJ1-6; 8 bases align to TRBD1. The V gene end was trimmed by 3 bases and the J gene end by 9 bases; junction bases not matched to a gene: 2. The CDR3 runs to 13 residues. Germline loops: CDR1 SGDLS, CDR2 YYNGEE. The CDR3 loop reads CASSEGQGSPLHF. In nucleotides, the CDR3 is TGTGCCAGCAGCGAAGGACAGGGTTCACCCCTCCACTTT. The entire variable domain, with the rest obtained from reference TRBV9 and TRBJ1-6, is as follows: DSGVTQTPKHLITATGQRVTLRCSPRSGDLSVYWYQQSLDQGLQFLIQYYNGEERAKGNILERFSAQQFPDLHSELNLSSLELGDSALYFCASSEGQGSPLHFGNGTRLTVT.

This clone showed up just once. This sequence joins TRBV5-6 and TRBJ2-5, with D perhaps matching TRBD1 (6 bases). The germline CDR1 and CDR2 sequences are SGHDT and YYEEEE. The CDR3 consists of 13 residues. Trimming stripped 7 bases from V and 0 bases from J, with 10 bases between. DNA for the CDR3: TGTGCCAGCGGAAGGGACAACCAAGAGACCCAGTACTTC. As protein: CASGRDNQETQYF.

This sequence joins TRBV11-2 and TRBJ2-2; D is unclear. The CDR3 covers 12 residues. V shed 5 bases and J shed 1 base, with 2 bases lying between them. Germline values: CDR1 SGHAT, CDR2 FQNNGV. DNA of the CDR3: TGTGCCAGCAGCCTGAACACCGGGGAGCTGTTTTTT. This codes for CASSLNTGELFF.

The chain has TRBV7-2 and TRBJ2-7; 7 positions agree with TRBD1. This CDR3 comprises 15 residues. Germline lookup yields CDR1 SGHTA and CDR2 FQGNSA. After removal of 1 base from V and 0 bases from J, the junction contained 3 bases not matched to a gene. DNA for the CDR3: TGTGCCAGCAGCTTAGGGGGACAGCTCTCCTACGAGCAGTACTTC. This gives the protein CASSLGGQLSYEQYF.

V usage is TRBV11-2 and J usage is TRBJ2-2, with D possibly TRBD2 on 6 matching bases. This CDR3 spans 14 amino acids. The germline V and J ends were trimmed by 4 bases and 3 bases, with 9 bases remaining between them. Germline lookup yields CDR1 SGHAT and CDR2 FQNNGV. CDR3 sequence: CASSSRRDTGELFF. The CDR3 DNA reads as TGTGCCAGCAGCTCGCGGAGGGACACCGGGGAGCTGTTTTTT. The full variable domain, its missing parts supplied by reference TRBV11-2 and TRBJ2-2, is EAGVAQSPRYKIIEKRQSVAFWCNPISGHATLYWYQQILGQGPKLLIQFQNNGVVDDSQLPKDRFSAERLKGVDSTLKIQPAKLEDSAVYLCASSSRRDTGELFFGEGSRLTVL.

This clone came up once. This chain joins TRBV11-3 and TRBJ2-1; D gene unclear. Germline values: CDR1 SGHNT, CDR2 YENEEA. V lost 3 bases and J lost 6, with 9 bases in between. The CDR3 covers 13 residues. The CDR3 sequence: CASSFALGNEQFF. The CDR3 nucleotides read TGTGCCAGCAGCTTCGCTCTAGGCAATGAGCAGTTCTTC.

The V gene is TRBV5-6, the J gene TRBJ1-6, with D perhaps TRBD1 (6 bases). The CDR3 has 16 residues. The V gene lost 4 bases and the J gene lost 7 bases, with 18 bases spanning the gap. Germline assignment: CDR1 SGHDT and CDR2 YYEEEE. CDR3 protein: CASSARTVPGNSPLHF. CDR3 DNA sequence: TGTGCCAGCAGCGCCAGGACAGTTCCAGGAAATTCACCCCTCCACTTT.

This clone was seen only a few times. V gene TRBV9 combines with J gene TRBJ1-5; 7 bases line up with TRBD1. The ends lost 0 bases at V and 5 bases at J; junction bases unmatched: 5. This CDR3 is built from 15 residues. CDR1 and CDR2 from the germline V gene are SGDLS and YYNGEE. The chain's CDR3 is CASSVDGRGHQPQHF. CDR3 nucleotides: TGTGCCAGCAGCGTAGATGGGAGGGGGCATCAGCCCCAGCATTTT.